A selection of T cell receptor beta chains follows, all from one sample in a study of graft-versus-host responses after intestinal transplantation. No antigens are known for them. TCRdb's table, derived via immunoSEQ multiplex PCR, lists solely in-frame clones and lacks some. The sample yields about 110,000 clones, around nine tenths seen once. The sample was unstimulated CD4+ T cells sorted from spleen or lymph node cells, taken before transplant. The source of these receptors is a human donor who was the organ donor for an intestinal transplant. Both conserved end residues are part of each CDR3. A D gene is named only where the DNA matches it firmly. Size is omitted from some rows. Given values are once, few, many or a class for expanded clones.

>.|TRBJ2-7|TRBV6-5|.
CASSPRSYSYEQYF
TGTGCCAGCAGTCCTCGGTCGTACTCCTACGAGCAGTACTTC
>.|TRBJ2-3|TRBV19|.
CASSSLPSLGDTQYF
TGTGCCAGTAGTTCCCTACCGAGTTTGGGAGATACGCAGTATTTT
>TRBD1|TRBJ2-1|TRBV7-9|.
CASSLLGQGARNEQFF
TGTGCCAGCAGCTTGCTTGGACAGGGGGCGCGGAATGAGCAGTTCTTC
>.|TRBJ2-1|TRBV29-1|.
CSVEENSYNEQFF
TGCAGCGTTGAAGAAAACTCCTACAATGAGCAGTTCTTC
>TRBD2|TRBJ2-5|TRBV5-4|.
CASSLVLAGGRETQYF
TGTGCCAGCAGCTTGGTCCTAGCGGGAGGGAGGGAGACCCAGTACTTC
>.|TRBJ2-1|TRBV6-5|.
CASSRNDEQFF
TGTGCCAGCTCTCGTAACGATGAGCAGTTCTTC
>.|TRBJ2-1|TRBV5-1|.
CASSLAQGKYNEQFF
TGCGCCAGCAGCTTGGCCCAGGGGAAGTACAATGAGCAGTTCTTC
>TRBD2|TRBJ2-2|TRBV28|.
CASSGGTSGYTGELFF
TGTGCCAGCAGTGGAGGGACTAGCGGGTACACCGGGGAGCTGTTTTTT
>.|TRBJ2-4|TRBV19|.
CASSIGTGIGKNIQYF
TGTGCCAGTAGTATAGGAACAGGGATTGGCAAAAACATTCAGTACTTC
>.|TRBJ2-7|TRBV15|.
CATSRDRSASAPYEQYF
TGTGCCACCAGCAGAGATCGGTCCGCCTCAGCACCTTACGAGCAGTACTTC
>TRBD1|TRBJ1-3|TRBV28|.
CASSFSGRGHLNTIYF
TGTGCCAGCAGTTTTTCCGGCAGGGGGCATTTGAACACCATATATTTT
>.|TRBJ1-2|TRBV30|.
CAWRMVANYGYTF
TGTGCCTGGAGGATGGTAGCTAACTATGGCTACACCTTC
>TRBD1|TRBJ1-2|TRBV5-6|.
CASSLDRNYGYTF
TGTGCCAGCAGCCTGGACAGGAACTATGGCTACACCTTC
>.|TRBJ1-3|TRBV6-1|.
CASSEGSGNTIYF
TGTGCCAGCAGTGAAGGCTCTGGAAACACCATATATTTT
>.|TRBJ1-5|TRBV30|.
CAWSGDSNQPQHF
TGTGCCTGGAGTGGGGACAGCAATCAGCCCCAGCATTTT
>TRBD1|TRBJ1-5|TRBV6-1|few
CASSGDRAQPQHF
TGTGCCAGCAGTGGAGACAGGGCCCAGCCCCAGCATTTT
>TRBD1|TRBJ2-5|TRBV5-1|.
CASSLGQGSKTQYF
TGCGCCAGCAGCTTGGGACAGGGGTCCAAGACCCAGTACTTC
>TRBD1|TRBJ2-4|TRBV29-1|.
CSYRGSNIQYF
TGCAGCTACAGGGGGTCAAACATTCAGTACTTC
>.|TRBJ2-7|TRBV27|once
CASSWSGTSGYEQYF
TGTGCCAGCAGTTGGTCCGGGACGAGTGGTTACGAGCAGTACTTC
>TRBD1|TRBJ1-5|TRBV6-6|.
CASSPLRQGAYQPQHF
TGTGCCAGCAGTCCCCTAAGACAGGGGGCCTATCAGCCCCAGCATTTT
>TRBD2|TRBJ2-3|TRBV7-6|.
CASSLGTSGRTDTQYF
TGTGCCAGCAGCTTAGGGACTAGCGGGAGAACAGATACGCAGTATTTT
>TRBD1|TRBJ1-3|TRBV2|.
CASSPGQGTGNTIYF
TGTGCCAGCAGTCCGGGACAGGGGACTGGAAACACCATATATTTT
>.|TRBJ2-5|TRBV19|.
CASSFGHRKQETQYF
TGTGCCAGTAGTTTCGGACACCGCAAACAAGAGACCCAGTACTTC
>TRBD2|TRBJ2-1|TRBV6-5|.
CASSRGGEGNEQFF
TGTGCCAGCTCTCGGGGCGGGGAGGGTAATGAGCAGTTCTTC
>.|TRBJ2-1|TRBV21-1|.
CASSKMEGVPNEQFF
TGTGCCAGCAGCAAAATGGAGGGAGTCCCCAATGAGCAGTTCTTC
>.|TRBJ1-1|TRBV9|.
CASSVGGSTEAFF
TGTGCCAGCAGCGTTGGGGGGAGCACTGAAGCTTTCTTT
>.|TRBJ2-3|TRBV7-9|.
CASSWSGTDTQYF
TGTGCCAGCAGTTGGTCGGGCACAGATACGCAGTATTTT